The 23 T cell receptor beta chains presented below share a single source sample, sequenced in a study of radiation and T cells in renal cell carcinoma. The sample's treatment: 15 Gy SBRT to primary tumor, nephrectomy 4 weeks later. Produced via immunoSEQ multiplex PCR; TCRdb's table is partial and in-frame only. The data show 18,000 or so clones, with 55% seen just once and 12% held by the top ten. The sample consisted of tumor tissue, taken from a patient whose treatment included radiotherapy and nephrectomy. These receptors all stem from a man aged 50-60 years with renal cell carcinoma.

The CDR3: CASSKGITNEKLFF. The CDR3 DNA reads TGTGCCAGCAGCAAGGGTATAACTAATGAAAAACTGTTTTTT. The chain has TRBV2 and TRBJ1-4; D gene uncertain. Germline V gene lookup returns CDR1 SNHLY and CDR2 FYNNEI. The CDR3 covers 14 residues. The ends were cut back, 6 bases at V and 1 base at J, with 9 bases in the middle.

The chain is built from TRBV7-3 and TRBJ2-7; 9 bases align to TRBD1. CDR3 size: 15 residues. Germline V CDR1 and CDR2: SGHTA, FQGTGA. Unmatched junction bases numbered 8, after V lost 5 bases and J lost 3 bases. The CDR3 protein is CASSGTGQGLYEQYF. In DNA form, the CDR3 reads TGTGCCAGCAGCGGGACGGGACAGGGACTCTACGAGCAGTACTTC.

The V call is TRBV5-1, the J call TRBJ2-7; TRBD2 agrees at 7 bases. Germline V CDR1 and CDR2: SGHRS, YFSETQ. V gave up 0 bases and J gave up 7 bases; unmatched junction bases: 7. The CDR3 contains 14 residues. Here the CDR3 reads CASSLVAGEEEQYF. The CDR3 bases are TGCGCCAGCAGCTTGGTGGCGGGAGAGGAGGAGCAGTACTTC.

This clone was counted only a few times. The J gene is TRBJ1-1, the V gene TRBV14; D gene ambiguous. The CDR3 is 13 amino acids. The V gene lost 4 bases and the J gene lost 10 bases, with 16 bases spanning the gap. Per germline, CDR1 SGHDN and CDR2 FVKESK. CDR3 loop: CASSPSSGPLAFF. CDR3 DNA sequence: TGTGCCAGCAGCCCTAGCTCCGGGCCCTTAGCTTTCTTT.

This sequence joins TRBV7-3 and TRBJ2-2, with D possibly being TRBD2 (6 bases). The CDR3 is made up of 14 amino acids. Trimming removed 5 bases from V and 2 bases from J, with 9 bases in between. Germline CDR1 SGHTA, CDR2 FQGTGA. CDR3 loop: CASSPGLNTGELFF. The CDR3 coding sequence is TGTGCCAGCAGCCCCGGACTAAACACCGGGGAGCTGTTTTTT.

This chain links TRBV5-4 with TRBJ2-2; 8 nucleotides agree with TRBD1. V was pared by 3 bases and J by 3 bases, with 1 base of the junction left unmatched. Per the germline V gene, CDR1 is SGHNT and CDR2 is YYREEE (reference sequence). This CDR3 contains 14 residues. CDR3 nucleotide sequence: TGTGCCAGCAGCTCGGGACAGGACACCGGGGAGCTGTTTTTT. Amino acids: CASSSGQDTGELFF.

The chain uses TRBV10-3 and TRBJ1-1; a possible D gene is TRBD1 (6 bases). The CDR3 sequence is 12 residues long. Germline CDR1 ENHRY, CDR2 SYGVKD. V gave up 4 bases and J gave up 6 bases, with 9 bases separating them. The CDR3 nucleotides are TGTGCCATCAGTGCAGGGGAGGCTGAAGCTTTCTTT. Its translation: CAISAGEAEAFF.

The genes are TRBV7-8 and TRBJ1-2; D gene uncertain. Germline CDR1 reads SGHVS; CDR2 reads FQNEAQ. The CDR3 is 14 amino acids. Trimming removed 1 base from V and 4 bases from J, with 10 bases in between. The CDR3 DNA follows: TGTGCCAGCAGCTTAGGATCCGCAGCCTATGGCTACACCTTC. Its translation: CASSLGSAAYGYTF.

This chain links TRBV29-1 with TRBJ2-2; D gene unclear. The germline CDR1 and CDR2 sequences are SQVTM and ANQGSEA. The length of the CDR3 is 12 residues. Trimming took 5 bases from V and 3 from J, leaving 7 bases between them. This CDR3 reads CSVTTYTGELFF. The DNA of the CDR3 is TGCAGCGTTACCACCTACACCGGGGAGCTGTTTTTT.

This clone showed up many times. V usage is TRBV7-9 and J usage is TRBJ2-7, with TRBD1 matching over 9 bases. This CDR3 has 14 residues. Per the germline V gene, CDR1 is SEHNR and CDR2 is FQNEAQ (reference sequence). With 6 bases clipped from V and 2 bases from J, the junction kept 5 bases outside the gene matches. The CDR3 sequence: CASREGQGTYEQYF. The DNA for the CDR3 is TGTGCCAGCAGAGAGGGACAGGGAACCTACGAGCAGTACTTC.

A few counts support this clone. The rearrangement joins TRBV2 to TRBJ2-7; perhaps TRBD1 as D (6 bases). Germline assignment: CDR1 SNHLY and CDR2 FYNNEI. This CDR3 region has 12 residues. V was pared by 5 bases and J by 9 bases, with 14 bases between. The CDR3 reads CASSSYRVGQYF. CDR3 in DNA: TGTGCCAGCAGTTCGTACAGGGTCGGGCAGTACTTC.

This chain connects TRBV9 to TRBJ2-7; 8 bases fit TRBD1. With V trimmed by 0 bases and J by 7 bases, 6 bases remained unmatched. CDR1 and CDR2 from the germline V gene are SGDLS and YYNGEE. The CDR3 is made up of 14 amino acids. CDR3 sequence (DNA): TGTGCCAGCAGCGTAGGGGACAGGTCTGGGGAGCAGTACTTC. It encodes CASSVGDRSGEQYF. The variable domain in full, with the rest retrieved from reference TRBV9 and TRBJ2-7, is DSGVTQTPKHLITATGQRVTLRCSPRSGDLSVYWYQQSLDQGLQFLIQYYNGEERAKGNILERFSAQQFPDLHSELNLSSLELGDSALYFCASSVGDRSGEQYFGPGTRLTVT.

This clone was seen a handful of times. CDR3: CSVPGQGALGGELFF. In DNA, the CDR3 is TGCAGCGTCCCGGGACAGGGGGCGCTTGGCGGGGAGCTGTTTTTT. The V and J genes are TRBV29-1 and TRBJ2-2, with 12 bases lining up with TRBD1. Losses at the gene ends were 6 bases for V and 7 bases for J; bases not matched to a gene: 9. This CDR3 has 15 amino acids. Germline CDR1 reads SQVTM; CDR2 reads ANQGSEA.

The V and J genes are TRBV29-1 and TRBJ1-2; 8 bases line up with TRBD1. J gave up 3 bases and V 1 base, and 1 base lay outside the gene matches. The CDR3 totals 13 residues. From germline, CDR1 is SQVTM and CDR2 ANQGSEA. The DNA for the CDR3 is TGCAGCGTTGAAGGGGACAGGCACTATGGCTACACCTTC. Translating it yields CSVEGDRHYGYTF.

The chain is built from TRBV30 and TRBJ1-2; D gene ambiguous. This CDR3 comprises 14 residues. The germline CDR1 and CDR2 sequences are GTSNPN and SVGIG (reference sequence). Trimming took off 3 bases at V and 6 bases at J, with 17 bases between the two ends. This CDR3 reads CAWSENLGVDGYTF. CDR3 coding DNA: TGTGCCTGGAGCGAGAACCTCGGGGTGGATGGCTACACCTTC.

Relative to its sample, this clone is medium-sized (0.01 to 0.1%). This chain joins TRBV7-6 and TRBJ2-3; D may be TRBD2 (6 bases). Per the germline V gene, CDR1 is SGHVS and CDR2 is FNYEAQ. The V gene lost 3 bases and the J gene lost 0 bases, with 13 bases spanning the gap. The CDR3 extends over 16 amino acids. The CDR3 here is CASSLRTGTSTDTQYF. The CDR3 DNA is TGTGCCAGCAGCTTGAGGACCGGGACTAGCACAGATACGCAGTATTTT.

The V call is TRBV20-1, the J call TRBJ1-2, with D hard to call. CDR1 DFQATT and CDR2 SNEGSKA come from the germline V gene (reference sequence). Trimming removed 7 bases from V and 2 bases from J, with 8 bases in between. The CDR3 has 11 residues. Here the CDR3 reads CSVWGNYGYTF. The CDR3 DNA reads TGCAGTGTCTGGGGAAACTATGGCTACACCTTC.

The chain recombines TRBV18 with TRBJ1-4; weak D call: TRBD1 (6 bases). CDR1 is KGHSH, CDR2 LQKENI, per germline. The CDR3 is 15 amino acids. Trimming stripped 1 base from V and 8 bases from J, with 14 bases between. Written as DNA, the CDR3 is TGTGCCAGCTCACCACGAACAGGGCGGAGAGAAAAACTGTTTTTT. Amino acids: CASSPRTGRREKLFF.

CDR3 sequence reads: CATTELVNTGELFF. The CDR3 DNA follows: TGCGCCACCACGGAACTCGTTAACACCGGGGAGCTGTTTTTT. The chain uses TRBV5-1 and TRBJ2-2; D unclear. Per germline, CDR1 SGHRS and CDR2 YFSETQ. V lost 9 bases, J lost 2 bases, and 14 bases lay in between. The CDR3 covers 14 residues.

This rearrangement joins TRBV11-2 to TRBJ2-3; D is possibly TRBD2 (5 bases). V shed 5 bases and J shed 3 bases, with 6 bases lying between them. The CDR3 extends over 12 amino acids. Per germline, CDR1 SGHAT and CDR2 FQNNGV. DNA for the CDR3: TGTGCCAGCAGCGGGAGAACAGATACGCAGTATTTT. Its protein is CASSGRTDTQYF.

The chain carries TRBV19 and TRBJ2-3, with 8 positions matching TRBD1. J gave up 3 bases and V 8 bases, and 10 bases lay outside the gene matches. The V gene's germline CDR1 is LNHDA and CDR2 SQIVND (reference sequence). The CDR3 loop spans 15 amino acids. The CDR3 here is CASARTGSRTDTQYF. CDR3 nucleotides: TGTGCCAGTGCACGGACAGGGTCGAGGACAGATACGCAGTATTTT.

The V gene is TRBV6-1, the J gene TRBJ1-3; D perhaps matches TRBD1 (5 bases). Germline CDR1 MNHNS, CDR2 SASEGT. V dropped 1 base and J dropped 2 bases, with 9 bases sitting between them. This CDR3 region has 15 residues. CDR3 bases: TGTGCCAGCAGTGAAGGTTACAGGCCTGGAAACACCATATATTTT. Its protein product is CASSEGYRPGNTIYF.

The rearrangement uses TRBV5-1 and TRBJ1-5; possible D gene TRBD1, 5 bases. CDR1 is SGHRS and CDR2 is YFSETQ in the germline V gene. V lost 7 bases, J lost 7 bases, and 15 bases lay in between. The CDR3 loop spans 13 amino acids. The CDR3 loop reads CASSIEGFQPQHF. DNA for the CDR3: TGCGCCAGCTCCATAGAGGGGTTCCAGCCCCAGCATTTT.